This TCR beta chain is drawn from a study of blood T cell repertoires in COVID-19. Across the study: The United States, Italy and Spain provided the acute and convalescent COVID-19 samples. T cells, B-cell-depleted T cells, or PBMCs supplied cDNA or gDNA.

Enrollment of patients from Seattle took place during active infection, with longitudinal follow-up. The CDR3 has 15 amino acids. Per the germline V gene, CDR1 is SGHTA and CDR2 is FQGNSA. V lost 1 base and J 6 bases, leaving 13 bases between the germline ends. Sequencing was performed with immunoSEQ multiplex PCR; in TCRdb, only in-frame clones are kept and a portion is missing. This sample yields 110,000 or so clones, of which 85% to 90% are seen a single time; around 5.5% belongs to the top ten. The specimen sequenced was peripheral blood. This TCR was sampled from a woman aged 55-69 years with COVID-19, enrolled during active disease. The chain employs TRBV7-2 and TRBJ1-5, with TRBD1 as a possible D gene (6 bases). CDR3 sequence (DNA): TGTGCCAGCAGCTTAGTAGGGGGGGCTGGTCAGCCCCAGCATTTT. It is translated as CASSLVGGAGQPQHF.